The T cell receptor (beta chain) under discussion was sequenced for a study of cytomegalovirus exposure and HLA in healthy donors (dated by TCRdb to about 2017). About the study as a whole: In an earlier analysis of roughly 500 of the donors, about 270 Gb of sequence data and some 100 million unique TCR beta sequences from 180 million or so T cells were reported. In a later analysis, previously published TCR beta repertoires from fewer than 750 donors were re-analyzed and high-resolution HLA genotyping was added so that TCR occurrence patterns could be studied. In a later genetic analysis, genome-wide SNP genotypes for about three fifths of the roughly 670 donors were used, and that subset was treated as a discovery cohort. The later analysis used no new phenotypic data to find candidate immune exposures, relying instead on TCR beta sequences and their occurrence across donors. Using immunosequencing, the study profiled T cell repertoires from approximately 700 subjects and related those repertoires to cytomegalovirus serostatus. The genetic ancestry cluster associated with self-reported Caucasian donors included 80% to 90% of the roughly 400 genotyped donors. An earlier analysis of around 540 of the donors applied high-throughput TCR beta sequencing to assess whether each TCR beta V gene segment acted as functional or pseudogenic. HLA typing included class I and class II loci at four-digit resolution. The aim of the study was to test whether cataloging public T cell receptors could identify signatures of past pathogen exposure. The study combined high-throughput TCR immunosequencing, statistical association of individual TCRs with disease status, and machine learning to predict cytomegalovirus infection status. Donor age, sex, ethnicity and CMV serostatus were compiled alongside the repertoire data. A separate validation cohort of more than 100 different subjects was used in addition to the roughly 700-subject first cohort. An early release that covered approximately 600 HLA-typed donors contained approximately 300 gigabases of sequencing data and 80 million or so unique TCR sequences. On average, about 200,000 unique TCR beta nucleotide sequences were sequenced per donor among 350 to 400 genotyped donors of the cohort, with 15% to 20% of those sequences being non-productive. Roughly five DR-DQ haplotypes were handled as single units for association and clustering, since linkage in the cohort was strong. All discovery cohort repertoires had been generated on a single sequencing platform. The number of donors typed differed by locus, with 629-630 for A, B, C, DRB1 and DQB1, more than 500 for DQA1, 600 to 610 for DPA1, and about 450 for DPB1.

The library was produced with the immunoSEQ multiplex PCR assay. The multiplex PCR relied on a mix of 60 forward primers for TCR Vbeta segments and 13 reverse primers for TCR Jbeta segments. The CDR3 region of rearranged TCR beta genes was amplified from genomic DNA by a multiplex PCR assay. The Illumina HiSeq System was used to sequence the amplified TCR beta libraries as 87-base-pair reads. The source study handled its data this way. A later analysis tallied roughly 80 million unique TCR beta chains across the 600 to 700 repertoires, and approximately 12 million of those chains were shared by two or more donors. A nearest-neighbor algorithm error-corrected the raw reads and collapsed the reads into unique sequences, merging closely related sequences to remove PCR and sequencing errors. CDR3 sequences were aligned to IMGT reference sequences to assign V, D and J gene segments. For a sequence to be retained, at least a six-nucleotide match to both a V gene segment and a J gene segment was required. Rearrangements were classified as productive when the CDR3 lacked stop codons and remained in frame with V and J, and all other rearrangements were classified as non-productive. Following IMGT convention, CDR3 was defined as the stretch from the second conserved V-encoded cysteine to the conserved J-encoded phenylalanine. Sequences without an unambiguous match to a single V gene segment were excluded from the earlier analysis of a few hundred of the donors. In an earlier analysis of several hundred of the donors, V segments were called functional above 56.7% productive rearrangements and were called segregating when the between-donor standard deviation exceeded 5%. To diagnose cytomegalovirus status from the catalog of TCR beta chain sequences, a statistical classification framework was built. In a later analysis, V and J genes were assigned by comparing TCR nucleotide sequences against IMGT/GENE-DB human TR gene sequences. The TCRdist pipeline was used in a later analysis to assign CDR3 sequences and most-parsimonious VDJ recombination scenarios. A later analysis defined each TCR beta chain by its CDR3 amino acid sequence plus V-gene family, and excluded reads lacking a unique V-gene family. To address suspected cross-contamination and a sequencing artifact, a later analysis removed roughly 580 highly shared, low-generation-probability nucleotide sequences. In a later analysis, a clonal expansion index was calculated for each public chain from normalized within-repertoire ranks of inferred template counts. Generation probabilities in a later analysis came from a VDJ recombination model fitted to out-of-frame rearrangements, and those results were checked against IGoR. A later analysis scored TCR-TCR, TCR-HLA and TCR-CMV co-occurrence with hypergeometric tests, applying a repertoire-size bias correction to TCR pairs. In a later analysis, false discovery rates were estimated by permuting HLA or CMV assignments 20 times. In a later analysis, co-occurring TCRs were grouped using DBSCAN, and TCRdist sequence similarity was added for clustering within HLA-allele-positive subsets. Repertoires with fewer than 30,000 or more than 120,000 public chains, plus five repertoires with anomalous nucleotide sharing, were excluded from co-occurrence clustering. The immuneACCESS repertoire file appears here via TCRdb, limited to in-frame rearrangements. These files lack a portion of the clones; in checked studies, under half of the deficit traces to unresolved V genes, and the cause of the others is not known. V and J calls and clone size follow that table, whereas D and trimming were derived from the DNA. The sample includes fewer than 70,000 clones, with roughly two thirds observed a single time. The biggest ten clones account for 14% of the sample.

In total, 600 or so healthy bone marrow donors made up the cohort. At the time of sampling, every cohort member was nominally healthy, though immune exposures that went unrecorded were likely present. The donor was CMV seropositive and belonged to the group of more than 250 seropositive cohort members. A peripheral blood sample was collected from each donor, and TCR beta sequencing was performed on peripheral blood mononuclear cells. Genomic DNA extraction from the blood cell samples was performed with the Qiagen DNeasy Blood Extraction Kit. Overall study outcomes, separate from this receptor: In a later analysis, several top co-occurrence clusters were reported to appear linked to parvovirus B19, influenza, CMV and Epstein-Barr virus. The cohort was sequenced for TCR beta chains only, and without alpha or paired-chain data the features that could be detected were limited. A later analysis found that most CMV-associated TCR beta chains appeared HLA-restricted, with HLA associations seemingly driven largely by CMV exposure. According to a later analysis, TCR association rates differed among HLA loci, with DRB1 alleles showing the most associated TCRs and HLA-C alleles showing the fewest. Linkage disequilibrium might explain the correlated functional status among segregating V segments, but an unknown experimental factor could not be excluded. In vitro tests confirmed that three of the cytomegalovirus-associated TCR beta chains recognize cytomegalovirus antigens. The sequencing pipeline was judged likely to have produced a cluster of highly shared sequence variants as a technical artifact. The study gave a list of under 200 TCR beta chains associated with cytomegalovirus. Because the 87-base-pair reads could not distinguish some IMGT-functional V segments, including TRBV6-2 and TRBV6-3, those segments were excluded. Because HLA typing was unavailable for some donors at each locus, only the typed subset was used in association tests. V-gene and J-gene trimming of TCR beta chains was associated with a missense DCLRE1C variant in a later genetic analysis, and the association was replicated in an independent cohort. Presence/absence analyses assumed roughly uniform sequencing depth across donors, an assumption that may not hold. In an earlier analysis of approximately 590 of the donors, most TCR beta V segments appeared in productive rearrangements about 87% or about 30% of the time, broadly matching IMGT annotations. A further reported finding was that TCR beta sequences accurately predicted the HLA-A and HLA-B alleles for most subjects in the first cohort. Specific HLA alleles were associated with around 18,000 TCR beta sequences at a false discovery rate of 0.05 in a later analysis. When HLA alleles, especially DR and DQ, strongly co-occurred, attributing TCR associations to individual alleles was difficult. According to a later genetic analysis, donors in an Asian-associated ancestry cluster had fewer N-insertions in productive TCRs than the approximately 670-donor mean. Cytomegalovirus status was reported to be diagnosed by the classifier with high specificity and sensitivity in both the original and validation cohorts. The authors suggested that the approach could potentially be extended to other disease states and immunological phenotypes. While some public TCRs were present in many individuals, most TCR sequences turned up only very rarely across donors. In a later analysis, HLA-associated TCR beta chains were found to be more clonally expanded and to have lower generation probabilities than equally common non-associated chains. CMV serostatus was the only immune exposure information available for the cohort. Because counts were too low, roughly 16 rarely observed V segments, including chromosome 9 orphons, were left out of the earlier analysis of some 600 of the donors.

The CDR3 holds 12 amino acids from the cysteine to the phenylalanine. Just the 36-base CDR3 DNA is kept, in frame starting at base 1. The germline V gene yields MNHEY for CDR1 and SVGAGI for CDR2. Compared with germline, V lacks 7 bases and J lacks 8 bases; bases without a gene match: 3. This clone was observed once. It lacks a known antigen. No per-base quality is available; no much larger clone lies one base away. The sequence was obtained from a male donor in good health and CMV-seropositive. Source material: PBMCs. The rearranged segments are TRBV6-5 and TRBJ1-4, with TRBD1 matching 8 junction bases. The CDR3 region: CASNDRGEKLFF. The DNA is as follows: TGTGCCAGCAACGACAGGGGCGAAAAACTGTTTTTT.